This TCR beta chain was sequenced for a study of shared T cell receptors in the human thymus. Germline V gene sequence: CDR1 MDHEN, CDR2 SYDVKM. Deletions cut 6 bases from V and 3 bases from J, with 18 bases between. The CDR3 consists of 16 residues. Method: immunoSEQ multiplex PCR; TCRdb's copy keeps in-frame clones and lacks some. The sample lists hundreds of thousands of clones, over 75% occurring once. The same sample was also studied in work on human thymus T cells. This second study says: Healthy Finnish infants undergoing corrective surgery for congenital heart defects were the donors. Thymus pieces cut out during corrective heart surgery were the tissue that was used. Across thymic and blood repertoires, the usage of V and J genes appeared to be biased. Unrelated individuals had highly overlapping thymic repertoires, as reported in related research.

The rearrangement uses TRBV28 and TRBJ1-5, with D maybe TRBD1 (6 bases). The receptor was derived from a boy less than two years old with a congenital heart defect. Sequencing was carried out using thymocytes. The CDR3 DNA sequence: TGTGCCAGCAGGTCTCAAAAGCCAGGGGCCAATCAGCCCCAGCATTTT. This translates into CASRSQKPGANQPQHF.